One and the same sample provided the 11 T cell receptor beta chains below, sequenced in a study of T cells in narcolepsy. Sequencing was performed with immunoSEQ multiplex PCR; in TCRdb, only in-frame clones are kept and a portion is missing. The sample carries approximately 30,000 clones, about four fifths recorded once. Sequencing used CD45RA- memory CD4+ T cells from PBMCs. Receptors originate from a human donor with narcolepsy.

The V gene is TRBV20-1, the J gene TRBJ1-2, with a possible D match to TRBD1 (5 bases). The V gene lost 4 bases and the J gene lost 7 bases, with 10 bases spanning the gap. CDR3 size: 11 residues. Germline loops: CDR1 DFQATT, CDR2 SNEGSKA (reference sequence). CDR3 nucleotides: TGCAGTGCTACTTGGGGGAGTGGCTACACCTTC. Translated: CSATWGSGYTF.

The sample holds a few counts of this clone. The chain's CDR3 is CASSFLTSGDTYEQYF. In nucleotides, the CDR3 is TGTGCCAGCAGTTTCCTCACCAGCGGGGATACCTACGAGCAGTACTTC. The chain joins TRBV28 to TRBJ2-7; 7 bases match TRBD2. Per the germline V gene, CDR1 is MDHEN and CDR2 is SYDVKM. The CDR3 spans 16 residues. The ends lost 3 bases at V and 2 bases at J; junction bases unmatched: 10. The variable domain in full, completed from reference TRBV28 and TRBJ2-7, reads DVKVTQSSRYLVKRTGEKVFLECVQDMDHENMFWYRQDPGLGLRLIYFSYDVKMKEKGDIPEGYSVSREKKERFSLILESASTNQTSMYLCASSFLTSGDTYEQYFGPGTRLTVT.

CDR3 amino acids: CASSLQAYSPLHF. The CDR3 nucleotides read TGTGCCAGCAGTTTACAGGCCTATTCACCCCTCCACTTT. This rearrangement joins TRBV6-5 to TRBJ1-6, with a tentative D call TRBD1 (5 bases). Between the trimmed V and J ends, which lost 4 bases and 8 bases, there was a span of 9 bases. The germline CDR1 and CDR2 sequences are MNHEY and SVGAGI. The CDR3 runs 13 residues.

Comments on this clone: A read error may account for a junction end that differs from germline. The chain links TRBV5-1 to TRBJ2-1, with TRBD1 as a possible D gene (6 bases). This CDR3 spans 15 amino acids. Germline assignment: CDR1 SGHRS and CDR2 YFSETQ. CDR3 region: CASSLALGDNNGQFF. The CDR3 coding sequence is TGCGCCAGCAGCTTGGCCCTAGGGGACAACAATGGGCAGTTCTTC.

This clone has a handful of counts. J is TRBJ2-7 and V is TRBV6-5, with a tentative D call TRBD2 (6 bases). V lost 5 bases, J lost 1 base, and 12 bases lay in between. Germline assignment: CDR1 MNHEY and CDR2 SVGAGI. CDR3 length equals 14 residues. The CDR3, as DNA: TGTGCCAGCAGTGTTTGGGGGGATTCCTACGAGCAGTACTTC. Translated: CASSVWGDSYEQYF.

V is TRBV19 and J is TRBJ2-7; weak D call: TRBD1 (6 bases). Deletions cut 6 bases from V and 2 bases from J, with 11 bases between. Germline assignment: CDR1 LNHDA and CDR2 SQIVND (reference sequence). CDR3 length: 13 residues. The DNA for the CDR3 is TGTGCCAGTAGCAGGGGTAGGACCTACGAGCAGTACTTC. This encodes CASSRGRTYEQYF.

This clone was seen more than once but under ten times. The chain carries TRBV5-1 and TRBJ2-3; 13 bases match TRBD2. Germline CDR1 reads SGHRS; CDR2 reads YFSETQ. V was pared by 0 bases and J by 0 bases, with 7 bases of the junction left unmatched. The CDR3 consists of 19 residues. CDR3 nucleotide sequence: TGCGCCAGCAGCTTGGCCATTGGACTAGCGGGAGCCAGCACAGATACGCAGTATTTT. Its translation: CASSLAIGLAGASTDTQYF.

V is TRBV7-8 and J is TRBJ2-7; 7 bases are a match to TRBD2. Germline values: CDR1 SGHVS, CDR2 FQNEAQ. J lost 1 base, V lost 4 bases, and 7 bases had no gene match. This CDR3 contains 15 residues. CDR3 in DNA: TGTGCCAGCAGCTCTCAGCTGGGAGGGTCCTACGAGCAGTACTTC. Its protein product is CASSSQLGGSYEQYF.

A note on this clone: This specimen includes other DNA sequences encoding the same CDR3. The rearrangement links TRBV19 to TRBJ1-6, with 7 bases fitting TRBD1. The germline V gene encodes CDR1 LNHDA and CDR2 SQIVND (reference sequence). The J segment lost 10 bases and the V segment lost 3 bases, leaving 6 bases of the junction unmatched. The CDR3 spans 14 residues. This CDR3 is CASSIGQEYSPLHF. The CDR3 bases are TGTGCCAGTAGTATCGGACAGGAATACTCACCCCTCCACTTT.

The CDR3 coding sequence is TGTGCCAGCAGCTTCGGACAGGGCGGCGCAGATACGCAGTATTTT. Amino acids: CASSFGQGGADTQYF. The J gene is TRBJ2-3, the V gene TRBV11-2; 8 bases are shared with TRBD1. The CDR3 runs 15 residues. The junction had 6 bases not matched to a gene; V was cut back by 3 bases and J by 4 bases. Germline V gives CDR1 SGHAT, CDR2 FQNNGV.

This chain uses TRBV5-1 with TRBJ2-7, with D possibly being TRBD2 (5 bases). The CDR3 has 14 amino acids. V was clipped by 3 bases and J by 2 bases, with 12 bases between them. Germline-derived CDR1 and CDR2 are SGHRS and YFSETQ. Written as DNA, the CDR3 is TGCGCCAGCAGCTCTGCTGACGGGACCTACGAGCAGTACTTC. It codes for CASSSADGTYEQYF.